Shown below are 2 T cell receptor beta chains from a single sample sequenced in a study of vaccination and CD4 T cells after COVID-19. These receptors lack a known antigen. CD4+ T cells that had been cultured provided DNA sequenced with the Oncomine TCR Beta short-read assay. TCRdb redid the calling of the PCR reads with MiXCR, one entry per CDR3 protein. The table records over 12,000 distinct CDR3 sequences, 43% of them present only once. This sample's treatment: 10-day PBMC culture with coronavirus spike peptide pools or control peptides (ViraFEST assay). Material for sequencing was cultured CD4+ T cells from blood. The origin of the receptors is a human donor with COVID-19.

There are a few counts of this clonotype. This chain joins TRBV7-9 and TRBJ1-2; TRBD1 is a possible D gene (5 bases). This CDR3 is 15 amino acids long. The germline V and J ends were trimmed by 4 bases and 3 bases, with 15 bases remaining between them. Germline V gives CDR1 SEHNR, CDR2 FQNEAQ (reference sequence). The CDR3 reads CASSSYQGDDYGYTF. In DNA, the CDR3 is TGTGCCAGCAGCTCGTACCAGGGTGATGACTATGGCTACACCTTC. The variable domain in full, completed from reference TRBV7-9 and TRBJ1-2, reads DTGVSQNPRHKITKRGQNVTFRCDPISEHNRLYWYRQTLGQGPEFLTYFQNEAQLEKSRLLSDRFSAERPKGSFSTLEIQRTEQGDSAMYLCASSSYQGDDYGYTFGSGTRLTVV.

This clonotype appeared a single time. The gene calls are TRBV5-1 and TRBJ2-2; no definite D call. The ends were cut back, 4 bases at V and 4 bases at J, with 17 bases in the middle. CDR3 length: 16 residues. Germline CDR1 is SGHRS and CDR2 is YFSETQ. The CDR3 nucleotides read TGCGCCAGCAGCCCGGGTGGCCCCGCCAGCACCGGGGAGCTGTTTTTT. This gives the protein CASSPGGPASTGELFF.